Presented here are 16 T cell receptor beta chains from one specimen sequenced in a study of Graves' ophthalmopathy and Graves' hyperthyroidism. Transcripts of RNA were the source for amplifying TCR beta CDR3 regions. HTBI primers served in a first-round RT-PCR, which a second-round multiplex PCR followed. TCRdb recomputed calls from the multiplex PCR reads with MiXCR, one row per CDR3 protein. The table records hundreds of thousands of distinct CDR3 sequences, over 40% of them present only once. The material sequenced was peripheral blood. These receptors originate from an adult man with Graves' ophthalmopathy.

This clonotype counts as medium-sized (0.01 to 0.1%). The V and J genes are TRBV29-1 and TRBJ1-1; D is unresolved. Germline V gene data show CDR1 as SQVTM and CDR2 as ANQGSEA. The CDR3 runs 11 residues. V was shortened by 4 bases and J by 0 bases, with 3 bases between the two germline ends. The CDR3 loop is CSVVLNTEAFF. In DNA, the CDR3 is TGCAGCGTTGTCCTGAACACTGAAGCTTTCTTT.

This clonotype was seen ten or more times. The chain employs TRBV10-3 and TRBJ2-5, with no clear D. Per germline, CDR1 ENHRY and CDR2 SYGVKD. This CDR3 has 12 amino acids. Trimming took 8 bases from V and 3 from J, leaving 10 bases between them. The CDR3 region is CAIAAVEETQYF. The CDR3 DNA reads as TGTGCCATCGCCGCGGTAGAAGAGACCCAGTACTTC.

This clonotype showed up just a few times. The rearrangement links TRBV20-1 to TRBJ2-2; D possibly corresponds to TRBD1 (6 bases). V was pared by 7 bases and J by 7 bases, with 16 bases between. The CDR3 length is 13 residues. CDR1 is DFQATT and CDR2 is SNEGSKA in the germline V gene (reference sequence). CDR3: CSGRGTGYGELFF. DNA for the CDR3: TGCAGTGGCCGGGGAACAGGGTACGGGGAGCTGTTTTTT.

The CDR3 sequence: CASSHRILPPVYEQYF. The CDR3 DNA is TGCGCCAGCAGCCATAGAATCCTTCCTCCAGTCTACGAGCAGTACTTC. The chain couples TRBV5-1 to TRBJ2-7; D unresolved. The CDR3 is 16 residues long. Germline V gene data show CDR1 as SGHRS and CDR2 as YFSETQ. The ends were cut back, 4 bases at V and 3 bases at J, with 20 bases in the middle.

A note on this clonotype: It may be a read error: a sequence one base away is much more abundant. This chain uses TRBV20-1 with TRBJ2-5, with TRBD2 as a possible D gene (6 bases). Germline lookup yields CDR1 DFQATT and CDR2 SNEGSKA (reference sequence). The CDR3 is 13 residues long. V was shortened by 6 bases and J by 4 bases, with 15 bases between the two germline ends. The CDR3 protein is CSAGGGSSETQYF. The CDR3 DNA is TGCAGTGCCGGTGGGGGGAGTTCAGAGACCCAGTACTTC.

This clonotype was counted ten times or more. The chain recombines TRBV19 with TRBJ1-2; no clear D. The germline gives CDR1 LNHDA, CDR2 SQIVND (reference sequence). Trimming left V 1 base short and J 7 bases short, with 4 bases between. The CDR3 extends over 11 amino acids. The CDR3 DNA is TGTGCCAGTAGTATAGGTGCTGGCTACACCTTC. It specifies CASSIGAGYTF.

On this clonotype: One junction end disagrees with the germline gene, perhaps due to a read error. The gene calls are TRBV25-1 and TRBJ1-4, with no clear D. The CDR3 spans 12 residues. In germline, CDR1 is MGHDK, CDR2 SYGVNS. CDR3 residues: CASSGPPGYMVF. As DNA, the CDR3 is TGTGCCAGCAGTGGCCCCCCAGGTTATATGGTTTTT. The full variable domain, its missing parts supplied by reference TRBV25-1 and TRBJ1-4, is EADIYQTPRYLVIGTGKKITLECSQTMGHDKMYWYQQDPGMELHLIHYSYGVNSTEKGDLSSESTVSRIRTEHFPLTLESARPSHTSQYLCASSGPPGYMVFGSGTQLSVL.

This clonotype was counted at least ten times. The V gene is TRBV2, the J gene TRBJ1-4, with 8 bases that match TRBD1. This CDR3 region has 14 residues. From germline, CDR1 is SNHLY and CDR2 FYNNEI. V lost 4 bases to trimming and J lost 6 bases; unmatched junction nucleotides: 4. The CDR3 DNA reads as TGTGCCAGCAGTGCGGACAGGGTGGATGAAAAACTGTTTTTT. As protein: CASSADRVDEKLFF.

This clonotype was recorded at least ten times. The chain carries TRBV12-3 or TRBV12-4 and TRBJ1-5; TRBD1 is a possible D gene (5 bases). V was trimmed by 3 bases and J by 4 bases, leaving 7 bases between them. CDR3 length equals 13 residues. CDR3 sequence: CASSFDRNQPQHF. CDR3 nucleotide sequence: TGTGCCAGCAGTTTCGACAGAAATCAGCCCCAGCATTTT.

This chain connects TRBV7-8 to TRBJ1-3; D is perhaps TRBD1 (6 bases). The V end lost 4 bases, the J end lost 8 bases, and 18 bases lay between the germline ends. Germline CDR1 is SGHVS and CDR2 is FQNEAQ. This CDR3 region has 15 residues. The CDR3 region is CASSYGTREGYTIYF. DNA for the CDR3: TGTGCCAGCAGCTACGGGACAAGGGAGGGCTACACCATATATTTT.

The V call is TRBV9, the J call TRBJ1-3; D might be TRBD1 (6 bases). With 4 bases removed from V and 2 bases from J, the gap between germline ends came to 10 bases. Germline CDR1 SGDLS, CDR2 YYNGEE. The CDR3 extends over 14 amino acids. The CDR3 coding sequence is TGTGCCAGCAGCTGGGGGGCGACTGGAAACACCATATATTTT. Its protein product is CASSWGATGNTIYF.

The chain joins TRBV7-8 to TRBJ2-1; TRBD1 is a possible D gene (6 bases). The CDR3 consists of 16 residues. CDR1 is SGHVS and CDR2 is FQNEAQ in the germline V gene. Trimming removed 2 bases from V and 3 bases from J, with 14 bases in between. This chain's CDR3 is CASSLNEGGIYNEQFF. Written as DNA, the CDR3 is TGTGCCAGCAGCTTAAATGAAGGGGGTATCTACAATGAGCAGTTCTTC.

The genes are TRBV4-2 and TRBJ1-1, with D tentatively TRBD1 (5 bases). The V end was cut by 0 bases, the J end by 0 bases, with 11 bases between. There are 16 residues in the CDR3. Germline-derived CDR1 and CDR2 are LGHNA and YNFKEQ. This CDR3 reads CASSQDMEGLNTEAFF. CDR3 DNA: TGTGCCAGCAGCCAAGACATGGAGGGGTTGAACACTGAAGCTTTCTTT.

This rearrangement joins TRBV11-2 to TRBJ2-2; TRBD2 matches 12 bases. CDR1 is SGHAT and CDR2 is FQNNGV in the germline V gene. After removal of 5 bases from V and 3 bases from J, the junction contained 7 bases not matched to a gene. The CDR3 contains 17 residues. In DNA, the CDR3 is TGTGCCAGCAGCGGGGGACTAGCGGGCCCTTACACCGGGGAGCTGTTTTTT. Translating gives CASSGGLAGPYTGELFF.

J is TRBJ2-2 and V is TRBV7-3, with 8 bases fitting TRBD2. CDR3 length: 16 amino acids. V lost 4 bases to trimming and J lost 6 bases; unmatched junction nucleotides: 10. CDR1 and CDR2 (germline): SGHTA, FQGTGA. Written as DNA, the CDR3 is TGTGCCAGCAGCTCCACGGGGGGGCCGGGTGCCGGGGAGCTGTTTTTT. This translates into CASSSTGGPGAGELFF.

This clonotype was seen many times. This sequence joins TRBV20-1 and TRBJ1-1, with D perhaps matching TRBD1 (6 bases). Looked up from germline, CDR1 is DFQATT and CDR2 is SNEGSKA (reference sequence). The CDR3 is 14 residues long. V lost 2 bases and J lost 1, with 11 bases in between. The DNA of the CDR3 is TGCAGTGCTAGACAGGGGAGTCCGAACACTGAAGCTTTCTTT. Translation gives CSARQGSPNTEAFF.